A selection of T cell receptor beta chains follows, all from one sample in a study of technical replicates of blood from several donors. The protocol was immunoSEQ multiplex PCR, while the TCRdb copy is restricted to in-frame clones and leaves out a portion. The table includes about 80,000 clones, less than 95% detected once. Sequences were obtained from T cells isolated from PBMCs. The source of these receptors is a human donor in good health. Each CDR3 is given with its conserved first and last residue. The order of the fields is D gene, clone size, J gene, V gene, CDR3 protein, CDR3 DNA. The D gene is left open where the match is weak. Expanded clones get a size class; other rows say once, few or many, or leave the size out.

TRBD1 NA TRBJ2-7 TRBV10-3 CAISYTNRGSEQYF TGTGCCATCAGTTATACAAACAGGGGGAGCGAGCAGTACTTC
TRBD1 NA TRBJ1-2 TRBV6-5 CASSAQGGYGYTF TGTGCCAGCAGTGCACAGGGGGGGTATGGCTACACCTTC
TRBD2 NA TRBJ2-2 TRBV5-6 CASSLLAGGVGELFF TGTGCCAGCAGCTTACTAGCGGGAGGCGTCGGGGAGCTGTTTTTT
NA NA TRBJ2-7 TRBV30 CAWSYGLSYEQYF TGTGCCTGGAGTTACGGTCTATCCTACGAGCAGTACTTC
TRBD1 few TRBJ1-1 TRBV30 CAFQGQGASEAFF TGTGCCTTTCAGGGACAGGGGGCATCTGAAGCTTTCTTT
NA NA TRBJ2-7 TRBV11-3 CASSPPGLRPYEQYF TGTGCCAGCAGCCCCCCTGGGCTGCGCCCCTACGAGCAGTACTTC
TRBD2 NA TRBJ2-7 TRBV2 CASSGRMVTASSYEQYF TGTGCCAGCAGCGGGAGGATGGTGACAGCCAGCTCCTACGAGCAGTACTTC
NA NA TRBJ2-2 TRBV6-1 CASSQGLNTGELFF TGTGCCAGCAGCCAGGGACTGAACACCGGGGAGCTGTTTTTT
NA once TRBJ1-2 TRBV27 CASSTGGGEGYTF TGTGCCAGCAGTACGGGAGGAGGGGAAGGCTACACCTTC
NA NA TRBJ2-3 TRBV5-4 CASSRGQPSTDTQYF TGTGCCAGCAGCCGAGGACAGCCGAGCACAGATACGCAGTATTTT
TRBD2 NA TRBJ2-2 TRBV19 CASSIISLAGASGELFF TGTGCCAGTAGTATTATATCTTTAGCGGGAGCTTCCGGGGAGCTGTTTTTT
TRBD2 NA TRBJ2-7 TRBV7-2 CASSWTSAYEQYF TGTGCCAGCAGCTGGACTAGCGCCTACGAGCAGTACTTC
TRBD1 once TRBJ2-7 TRBV9 CASSASGTASYEQYF TGTGCCAGCAGCGCCTCCGGGACAGCCTCCTACGAGCAGTACTTC
TRBD2 NA TRBJ2-3 TRBV6-1 CASSEVGLAQQYF TGTGCCAGCAGTGAAGTGGGACTAGCGCAACAGTATTTT
TRBD1 NA TRBJ2-1 TRBV2 CATRPRDRENEQFF TGTGCCACCCGCCCGCGGGACAGGGAGAATGAGCAGTTCTTC
TRBD1 NA TRBJ2-2 TRBV6-5 CASSYLTGDTGELFF TGTGCCAGCAGTTACTTGACAGGGGACACCGGGGAGCTGTTTTTT
NA NA TRBJ1-4 TRBV7-6 CASSSTSRGFNEKLFF TGTGCCAGCAGCTCAACGAGCAGGGGTTTTAATGAAAAACTGTTTTTT
NA NA TRBJ1-4 TRBV7-2 CASSRGAVEKLFF TGTGCCAGCAGCCGCGGGGCGGTTGAAAAACTGTTTTTT
TRBD1 once TRBJ1-1 TRBV7-3 CASSLVRRGQGTEAFF TGTGCCAGCAGCTTGGTTCGGAGGGGGCAAGGTACTGAAGCTTTCTTT
TRBD1 NA TRBJ1-1 TRBV5-1 CASSWLQGEKTEAFF TGCGCCAGCAGCTGGTTACAGGGGGAAAAAACTGAAGCTTTCTTT
TRBD1 NA TRBJ2-7 TRBV27 CASSFLGQGAEQYF TGTGCCAGCAGTTTTCTGGGACAGGGGGCCGAGCAGTACTTC
TRBD1 NA TRBJ1-2 TRBV13 CASSSTGPNYGYTF TGTGCCAGCAGCTCGACAGGGCCAAACTATGGCTACACCTTC
NA NA TRBJ1-5 TRBV7-2 CATHHGGPQHF TGTGCCACCCATCATGGAGGGCCCCAGCATTTT
TRBD1 NA TRBJ2-5 TRBV28 CASSPPYRGRETQYF TGTGCCAGCAGTCCGCCGTACAGGGGGCGAGAGACCCAGTACTTC
TRBD1 NA TRBJ1-4 TRBV7-2 CASSLSTGVAWGLFF TGTGCCAGCAGCTTATCGACAGGGGTGGCCTGGGGACTGTTTTTT
NA once TRBJ2-7 TRBV28 CASSLRVGEQYF TGTGCCAGCAGTTTGAGGGTGGGGGAGCAGTACTTC
TRBD1 NA TRBJ1-2 TRBV11-2 CASSLIPGQGNYGYTF TGTGCCAGCAGCCTCATCCCGGGACAGGGGAATTATGGCTACACCTTC
TRBD2 NA TRBJ2-2 TRBV27 CASSPGTSGSSYTGELFF TGTGCCAGCAGTCCCGGGACTAGCGGGAGTAGTTACACCGGGGAGCTGTTTTTT
NA NA TRBJ2-3 TRBV28 CASSFGSGDLTTQYF TGTGCCAGCAGTTTTGGGTCGGGTGACCTAACAACGCAGTATTTT
NA NA TRBJ2-5 TRBV5-4 CASIRRGYEETQYF TGTGCCAGCATCCGACGAGGGTATGAAGAGACCCAGTACTTC
TRBD2 NA TRBJ2-7 TRBV27 CASSLTQPGLGYEQYF TGTGCCAGCAGTTTAACACAGCCGGGACTAGGGTACGAGCAGTACTTC
NA few TRBJ1-5 TRBV4-2 CASSQVTGFNSNQPQHF TGTGCCAGCAGCCAAGTAACCGGGTTCAATAGCAATCAGCCCCAGCATTTT
NA once TRBJ2-2 TRBV6-5 CASSYSEGTGELFF TGTGCCAGCAGTTACTCAGAGGGCACCGGGGAGCTGTTTTTT
NA NA TRBJ1-1 TRBV5-4 CASSFVGGTEAFF TGTGCCAGCAGCTTCGTCGGGGGGACTGAAGCTTTCTTT
TRBD1 NA TRBJ1-5 TRBV19 CASSLQGASNQPQHF TGTGCCAGTAGTTTACAGGGGGCGAGCAATCAGCCCCAGCATTTT
TRBD2 NA TRBJ2-3 TRBV5-1 CASSFLAGGPTDTQYF TGCGCCAGCAGCTTCCTAGCGGGAGGGCCAACAGATACGCAGTATTTT
TRBD1 NA TRBJ1-5 TRBV27 CASSLGTEGGNQPQHF TGTGCCAGCAGTTTAGGGACAGAGGGGGGCAATCAGCCCCAGCATTTT
TRBD2 NA TRBJ2-2 TRBV18 CASSPYASGRAGELFF TGTGCCAGCTCACCATACGCTAGCGGGAGAGCCGGGGAGCTGTTTTTT
TRBD2 few TRBJ2-1 TRBV18 CASSPRGLATYNEQFF TGTGCCAGCTCACCAAGGGGACTAGCAACCTACAATGAGCAGTTCTTC
NA NA TRBJ2-7 TRBV28 CASSLGGVTYEQYF TGTGCCAGCAGTCTCGGGGGAGTCACCTACGAGCAGTACTTC
NA NA TRBJ2-1 TRBV27 CASSLGGASDEQFF TGTGCCAGCAGTTTAGGCGGGGCATCGGATGAGCAGTTCTTC
NA NA TRBJ2-2 TRBV18 CASSPGPGELFF TGTGCCAGCTCACCAGGGCCCGGGGAGCTGTTTTTT
TRBD2 NA TRBJ2-2 TRBV4-2 CASSRPGTSSTGELFF TGTGCCAGCAGTCGACCAGGGACTAGCAGTACCGGGGAGCTGTTTTTT
NA NA TRBJ1-1 TRBV25-1 CASSDRAGTEAFF TGTGCCAGCAGTGATAGGGCGGGGACTGAAGCTTTCTTT
TRBD2 NA TRBJ2-5 TRBV4-1 CASSQGGTSGQETQYF TGCGCCAGCAGCCAGGGCGGGACTAGCGGACAAGAGACCCAGTACTTC
NA NA TRBJ2-7 TRBV7-2 CASSLRSTYEQYF TGTGCCAGCAGCTTGCGTTCCACCTACGAGCAGTACTTC
NA NA TRBJ2-3 TRBV6-5 CASSHPGDTQYF TGTGCCAGCAGCCACCCAGGGGATACGCAGTATTTT
NA NA TRBJ1-5 TRBV6-5 CASSYSRGQPQHF TGTGCCAGCAGTTACTCTCGGGGTCAGCCCCAGCATTTT
TRBD2 NA TRBJ2-3 TRBV7-9 CASSPGAGLAGLTDTQYF TGTGCCAGCAGCCCTGGGGCGGGACTAGCGGGATTGACAGATACGCAGTATTTT
NA NA TRBJ2-7 TRBV28 CASSPESLQGGSYEQYF TGTGCCAGCAGTCCCGAAAGTTTGCAGGGGGGCTCCTACGAGCAGTACTTC